This TCR beta chain originates from a study of T cells in Graves' hyperthyroidism and ophthalmopathy (dated by TCRdb to between 2017 and 2020). About the investigation overall: To identify TCR V-J signatures that set the groups apart, the researchers used a discovery cohort of 90 to 100 patients, made up of 40 to 45 with Graves' ophthalmopathy and 57 with stable Graves' hyperthyroidism. Prospective prediction of ophthalmopathy was tested in an independent validation cohort consisting of under 20 hyperthyroidism patients and 17 patients who later progressed to ophthalmopathy. The 100 discovery patients were divided at random into training and test sets in a 7:3 ratio. In more than five Graves' hyperthyroidism patients, the study also compared T-cell repertoires from thyroid tissue with T-cell repertoires from blood. After blood sampling, hyperthyroidism patients were treated with methimazole at a starting dose of 30 mg daily, and ophthalmopathy patients were treated with high-dose intravenous methylprednisolone. The paper reports TCR Vbeta CDR3 sequencing of 130 to 150 peripheral blood samples: 43 ophthalmopathy, roughly 74 hyperthyroidism and around 17 progressor patients.

To note about this clonotype: Its antigen remains unidentified. The input lacks base qualities; no much larger clone sits a single base away.

The TCR beta CDR3 regions were amplified from RNA transcripts. The TCR CDR3 was subjected to a first round of RT-PCR using the HTBI primer set and the Qiagen OneStep RT-PCR kit. A second multiplex PCR round built the libraries, followed by size selection and purification. Sequencing of the libraries was done on an Illumina HiSeq2000 using paired-end 100 bp reads. The study's own analysis went as follows. SOAPnuke was used to process the raw data, removing reads that contained adapters or uncalled bases, had a mean Phred below 15, or lacked an exact match to the constant primer or identifier. COPE v1.2.5 was used to merge the high-quality paired reads, and each unique nucleotide sequence was defined as a clonotype. MiTCR v1.1 was used to align the clonotypes against IMGT TRBV, TRBD and TRBJ reference segments. The analysis included only V-J combinations with a frequency above 0.0001, which together covered 98% to 99.2% of the repertoires. The TCS score was defined as the ratio of F50 (clonal expansion) to E x V (chaos), calculated using BLOSUM62-based TCRdist between CDR3 peptides within each V-J. Welch's t-statistics and random forest reduced fewer than 600 V-J features to fewer than 15, which were used in a naive Bayes classifier (R e1071). Thyroid-blood repertoire similarity was quantified with the Morisita-Horn index. Using fastp at Q25 and MiXCR, TCRdb reprocessed the public reads and kept productive beta chains. Each CDR3 protein gets just one entry, which takes the most common genes and DNA from the rows behind it. The V and J calls and clone size come from TCRdb's table, not from the authors' own analysis. This sample is represented by a few hundred thousand distinct CDR3 sequences; about 43% of them were singletons. The top ten clones comprise roughly 19% of the sample.

Any patient with an uncontrolled infection, another autoimmune disease, pregnancy or lactation was excluded. Clinical symptoms, serum thyroxine and TRAb, thyroid ultrasound, and orbital computed tomography formed the basis for the diagnoses. Total RNA was extracted with Trizol reagent, and quality was checked on an Agilent 2100 Bioanalyzer. Study-wide findings and limitations: A model built on a 13 V-J signature distinguished ophthalmopathy from stable hyperthyroidism, reaching 87.88% sensitivity and around 81% specificity in cross-validation and 80%/75% in testing. Most expanded thyroid clonotypes (frequency above 0.001) were also detected in blood, suggesting blood repertoires may reflect thyroid immune responses. No statistical method was used to set the sample size in advance, and investigators knew the group allocation. In validation, the model predicted progression to ophthalmopathy with around 71% sensitivity and around 72% specificity, a median of approximately 6.5 months before onset.

The sample comprised peripheral blood or thyroid tissue (not recorded which). This clonotype was sampled from an adult woman with Graves' disease, either hyperthyroidism or ophthalmopathy (not recorded which).

The DNA sequence is as follows: TGTGCCAGCAGTTACCCGGGAGGGAGGAAGGGTTCCCAGTACTTC. Its protein product is CASSYPGGRKGSQYF. The rearranged chain carries TRBV7-9 and TRBJ2-5; 8 middle bases align to TRBD2. The CDR3 holds 15 amino acids from the cysteine to the phenylalanine. The DNA shown is the 45-base CDR3, in frame from base 1. The germline V gene (reference sequence) gives CDR1 as SEHNR and CDR2 as FQNEAQ. At the junction V is shortened by 6 bases and J by 9 bases; bases outside the gene matches: 15.